This TCR beta chain was observed in a study of blood T cell repertoires in COVID-19. As for the study in general: Acute-phase and convalescent COVID-19 samples originated in the United States, Italy and Spain.

TCRdb's copy holds only in-frame clones and misses some; the assay was immunoSEQ multiplex PCR. The sample holds tens of thousands of clones, roughly 80% seen once. Trimming cost V 3 bases and J 7 bases; bases outside gene matches: 6. Looked up from germline, CDR1 is SGHRS and CDR2 is YFSETQ. The CDR3 consists of 16 residues. Sequencing used peripheral blood. This chain joins TRBV5-1 and TRBJ2-1, with 14 bases aligning to TRBD2. This receptor was obtained from a man in his forties with acute or convalescent COVID-19. In DNA, the CDR3 is TGCGCCAGCAGCTGGGGACTAGCGGGGGTCGGAAATGAGCAGTTCTTC. Amino acids: CASSWGLAGVGNEQFF.